A selection of T cell receptor beta chains follows, all from one sample in a study of blood T cell repertoires in COVID-19. Assay used: immunoSEQ multiplex PCR; TCRdb lists only in-frame clones, some missing. The sample yields 63,000 or so clones, around 80% seen once. The specimen sequenced was peripheral blood. These receptors were obtained from a human donor in a cohort sampled during active COVID-19. CDR3s include the opening cysteine and the closing phenylalanine or tryptophan. A D gene is named only where the DNA matches it firmly. Size tells how often a clone was seen (once, few, many) or the class of an expanded clone, and some rows leave it out.

TGTGCCAGTAGTACTAGCGGGGGGTACGGGGAGCTGTTTTTT CASSTSGGYGELFF TRBV19 TRBD2 TRBJ2-2 .
TGTGCCAGCAGGAGGGGGCCCTACGAGCAGTACTTC CASRRGPYEQYF TRBV27 TRBD1 TRBJ2-7 .
TGTGCCAGCAGTTTCTGGCCGATCTCTGGAAACACCATATATTTT CASSFWPISGNTIYF TRBV27 . TRBJ1-3 .
TGTGCTGGGAGGGCCGAAACCGGGGAGCTGTTTTTT CAGRAETGELFF TRBV3-1/TRBV3-2 TRBD2 TRBJ2-2 .
TGTGCCAGCAGCCTCTCCGGACAGGGGGGTGAGCAGTACTTC CASSLSGQGGEQYF TRBV5-5 TRBD1 TRBJ2-7 medium-sized
TGTGCCAGCAGATTCCTCGGACAGGGCGCCACCGGGGAGCTGTTTTTT CASRFLGQGATGELFF TRBV27 TRBD1 TRBJ2-2 .
TGTGCCAGTAGGGGACAGAGTAACACTGAAGCTTTCTTT CASRGQSNTEAFF TRBV19 TRBD1 TRBJ1-1 .
TGCGCCAGCAGCTCGGGACAGGGGGATGGAGGTACGCAGTATTTT CASSSGQGDGGTQYF TRBV5-1 TRBD1 TRBJ2-3 .
TGTGCCTGGAGTACACAGCCCTCGGGAGGAACTGAAGCTTTCTTT CAWSTQPSGGTEAFF TRBV30 . TRBJ1-1 once
TGTGCCAGCAGCTTATACTTAGATACGCAGTATTTT CASSLYLDTQYF TRBV7-9 . TRBJ2-3 .
TGTGCCACCAGCAGAGATCCGGGGGGAACCTACGAGCAGTACTTC CATSRDPGGTYEQYF TRBV15 TRBD2 TRBJ2-7 .
TGTGCCAGCAGCTTGGGTATTAGCGGGGGAACCGGGGAGCTGTTTTTT CASSLGISGGTGELFF TRBV5-6 TRBD2 TRBJ2-2 .
TGTGCCACCAGCGAAGGATGGGCCAACAATGAGCAGTTCTTC CATSEGWANNEQFF TRBV24-1 . TRBJ2-1 .
TGTGCCAGCAGCTTAGAGTGGGGACTAGATACAGATACGCAGTATTTT CASSLEWGLDTDTQYF TRBV7-8 TRBD2 TRBJ2-3 .
TGTGCCACCAGTGCCTCTGACAGGACCAGATACGAGCAGTACTTC CATSASDRTRYEQYF TRBV24-1 . TRBJ2-7 .
TGTGCCAGCAGTTTGGGAGCGGGGGAGTTCACTGAAGCTTTCTTT CASSLGAGEFTEAFF TRBV28 . TRBJ1-1 .
TGTGCCAGCAGTCCCTTCAGGGCCAACTATGGCTACACCTTC CASSPFRANYGYTF TRBV27 . TRBJ1-2 .
TGTGCCAGCAACCGCGGGGGGTACGAGCAGTACTTC CASNRGGYEQYF TRBV28 TRBD2 TRBJ2-7 .
TGTGCCAGCTCACCGAGGACTAGCGGAATTCAAGAGACCCAGTACTTC CASSPRTSGIQETQYF TRBV18 TRBD2 TRBJ2-5 .
TGTGCCAGCAGCCGAGGGGGGGGCAATCAGCCCCAGCATTTT CASSRGGGNQPQHF TRBV7-8 . TRBJ1-5 .
TGTGCCAGCAGTTTATCGGGTAATCAAGAGACCCAGTACTTC CASSLSGNQETQYF TRBV6-6 . TRBJ2-5 .
TGTGCCAGCAGCTTAGAGGCCAGCCTGGGGAGTGGCTACACCTTC CASSLEASLGSGYTF TRBV7-3 . TRBJ1-2 medium-sized
TGCGCCAGCAGCTCCACAGTAACTGCCACTGAAGCTTTCTTT CASSSTVTATEAFF TRBV5-1 . TRBJ1-1 few
TGTGCCAGCAGCTTGGGACAGGGCCAGAGCTACACCTTC CASSLGQGQSYTF TRBV9 TRBD1 TRBJ1-2 .